The sequence of this TCR beta chain was determined in a study of T cell changes during pregnancy in multiple sclerosis. The protocol was immunoSEQ multiplex PCR, while the TCRdb copy is restricted to in-frame clones and leaves out a portion. The data show over 45,000 clones, approximately 90% seen once. The germline gives CDR1 MNHNS, CDR2 SASEGT. The junction had 10 bases not matched to a gene; V was cut back by 7 bases and J by 1 base. The CDR3 consists of 15 residues. The sequence derives from a female donor in good health, enrolled as a control in a pregnancy study. This chain links TRBV6-1 with TRBJ2-7, with TRBD2 matching over 7 bases. This material consisted of peripheral blood, taken in the third trimester of pregnancy. CDR3: CASNPREVGSYEQYF. CDR3 bases: TGTGCCAGCAACCCCCGGGAGGTTGGGTCCTACGAGCAGTACTTC.